This T cell receptor (beta chain) was obtained from a study of identical twins (TCRdb year 2016). About the investigation overall: To test whether fetal clonotypes persist, the study used deep sequencing on TCR alpha and beta repertoires from monozygotic twins, unrelated adults of various ages, and cord blood. To rule out contamination, the twin experiments were replicated at different times with different library preparation protocols.

Study-wide findings and limitations: Recombination models systematically underestimated out-of-frame TCR alpha sharing in monozygotic twins but agreed with sharing between unrelated individuals. Abundant cord blood beta clonotypes carried fewer insertions; young adult naive repertoires showed a weaker similar trend, while memory repertoires showed none. Zero-insertion analyses could be partly confounded by invariant T cells such as MAIT and iNKT, though diverse VJ usage argued against such confounding for most clonotypes. Excess twin sharing in beta out-of-frame sequences was weaker because fewer shared sequences lowered the signal-to-noise ratio. Because the same donors could not be followed over many years, conclusions were based on cross-sectional statistical analysis. Compared with coincidental sharing between unrelated individuals, out-of-frame TCR alpha sequences shared between twins had an excess of sequences with low generation probability.

This clonotype was observed a handful of times. It lacks a known antigen. The sample holds no much larger clone one base away, and base qualities are not on file. Receptor amplification or capture employed 5' RACE. The instrument was an Illumina HiSeq 2000. Template switching added a universal primer binding site, and the final cDNA carried a unique molecular identifier that allowed TCR cDNA molecules to be counted accurately. Specific primers in the conserved constant-segment region were used to synthesize first-strand cDNA for TCR alpha and beta chains. To control for contamination, every cDNA library carried two barcodes: a SMART-Mk sample barcode plus Illumina barcodes. TruSeq adapter sequences and Illumina sample barcodes were added in two successive PCR steps. The Illumina HiSeq platform was used with custom primers to sequence TCR alpha and beta cDNA libraries. For the original study's pipeline: MiGEC was used to process raw reads and extract unique molecular identifiers, and MiXCR was used to find CDR3 positions. For each individual, recombination models were inferred using an EM algorithm with the repgenHMM and IGoR tools. Shared clonotypes were analyzed with the tcR package in R, and sharing was normalized by the product of cloneset sizes. Out-of-frame nonproductive sequences were analyzed to study raw recombination free of thymic and clonal selection effects. Starting from the raw public reads, TCRdb applied fastp trimming at Q25, assembled clones with MiXCR and retained in-frame beta chains. Each CDR3 protein appears once, grouped with its most common genes and DNA. TCRdb's processing, not the study's, gives the V and J calls here. The sample table records hundreds of thousands of distinct CDR3 sequences; over 8.5% of these occur just once. Around 0.98% of the sample goes to the ten largest clones.

Every donor in the study was a healthy Caucasian. Three pairs of female monozygotic twins, all aged 18 to 29 years, were included in the twin cohort. Peripheral blood mononuclear cells were used as the source from which RNA for TCR libraries was isolated. The same sample was also studied in work on yellow fever vaccine responses in identical twins. Per the second study: The authors reported that the T cell response to vaccination in identical twins appeared partly convergent and partly personalized. In the study, vaccine-responding T cell clones were precisely tracked in identical twins.

The sequencing input was PBMCs. The receptor comes from a woman aged 18-29 years in good health.

The DNA sequence is TGCGCCAGCAGCTTGTCAACGCAGGGCGAAAAACTGTTTTTT. This translates into CASSLSTQGEKLFF. The rearrangement joined TRBV5-1 to TRBJ1-4; a tentative D call is TRBD1 (5 bases match). From cysteine to phenylalanine, the CDR3 is 14 amino acids long. Only the CDR3 DNA is retained, 42 bases long and in frame from the first base. V was cut back by 1 base and J by 8 bases, leaving a gap of 12 bases between them. The germline V gene gives CDR1 as SGHRS and CDR2 as YFSETQ. Outside the CDR3, residues come from the reference TRBV5-1 and TRBJ1-4 proteins, so the full variable domain is: KAGVTQTPRYLIKTRGQQVTLSCSPISGHRSVSWYQQTPGQGLQFLFEYFSETQRNKGNFPGRFSGRQFSNSRSEMNVSTLELGDSALYLCASSLSTQGEKLFFGSGTQLSVL.